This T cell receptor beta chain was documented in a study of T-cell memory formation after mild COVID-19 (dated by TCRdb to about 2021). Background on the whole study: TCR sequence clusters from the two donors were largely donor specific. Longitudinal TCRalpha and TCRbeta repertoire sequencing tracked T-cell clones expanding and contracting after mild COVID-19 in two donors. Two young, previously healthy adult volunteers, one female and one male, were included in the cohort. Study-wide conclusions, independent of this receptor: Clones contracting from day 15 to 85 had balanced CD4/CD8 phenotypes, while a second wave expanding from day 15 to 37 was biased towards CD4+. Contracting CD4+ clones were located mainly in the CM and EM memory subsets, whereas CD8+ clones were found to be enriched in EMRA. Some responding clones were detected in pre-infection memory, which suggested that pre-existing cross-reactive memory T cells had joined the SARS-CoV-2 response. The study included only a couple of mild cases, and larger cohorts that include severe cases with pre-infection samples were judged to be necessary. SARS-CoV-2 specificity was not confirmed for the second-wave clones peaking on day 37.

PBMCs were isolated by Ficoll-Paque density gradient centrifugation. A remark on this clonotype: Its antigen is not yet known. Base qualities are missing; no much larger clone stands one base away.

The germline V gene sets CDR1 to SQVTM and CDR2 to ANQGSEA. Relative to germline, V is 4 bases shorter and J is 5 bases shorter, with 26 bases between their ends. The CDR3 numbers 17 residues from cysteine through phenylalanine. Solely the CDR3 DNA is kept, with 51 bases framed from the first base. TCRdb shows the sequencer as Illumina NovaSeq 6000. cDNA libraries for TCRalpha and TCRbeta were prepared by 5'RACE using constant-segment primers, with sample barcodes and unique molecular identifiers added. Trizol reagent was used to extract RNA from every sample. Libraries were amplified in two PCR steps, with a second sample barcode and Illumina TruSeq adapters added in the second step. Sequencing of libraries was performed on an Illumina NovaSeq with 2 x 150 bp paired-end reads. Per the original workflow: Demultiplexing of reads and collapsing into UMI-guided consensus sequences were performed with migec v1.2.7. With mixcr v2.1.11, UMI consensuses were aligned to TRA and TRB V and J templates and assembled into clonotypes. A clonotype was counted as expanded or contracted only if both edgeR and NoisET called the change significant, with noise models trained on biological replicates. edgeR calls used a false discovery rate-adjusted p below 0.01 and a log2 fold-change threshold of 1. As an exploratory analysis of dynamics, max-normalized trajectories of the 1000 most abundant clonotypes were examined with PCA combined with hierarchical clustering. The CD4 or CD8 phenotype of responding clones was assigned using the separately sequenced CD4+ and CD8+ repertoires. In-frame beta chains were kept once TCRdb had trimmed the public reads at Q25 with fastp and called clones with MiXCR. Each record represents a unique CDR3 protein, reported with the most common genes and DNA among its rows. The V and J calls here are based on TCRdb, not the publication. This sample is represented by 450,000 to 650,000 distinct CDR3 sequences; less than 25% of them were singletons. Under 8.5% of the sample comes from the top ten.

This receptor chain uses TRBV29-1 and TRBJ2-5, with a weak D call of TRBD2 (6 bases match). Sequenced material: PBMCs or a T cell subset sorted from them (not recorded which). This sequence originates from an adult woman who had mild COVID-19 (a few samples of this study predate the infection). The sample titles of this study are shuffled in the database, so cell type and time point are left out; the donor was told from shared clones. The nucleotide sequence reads TGCAGCGTTGGGGGCCCATCCTGGGACTTGACGAGGGAGACCCAGTACTTC. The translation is CSVGGPSWDLTRETQYF.